The 15 T cell receptor beta chains in this list originate from one sample, sequenced in a study of T cells in Graves' hyperthyroidism and ophthalmopathy. TCR beta CDR3 region amplification was performed from RNA transcripts. Initially, a first-round RT-PCR of the TCR CDR3 employed the HTBI primer set. TCRdb re-called the multiplex PCR reads with MiXCR, one entry per CDR3 protein. Seen here are fewer than 350,000 distinct CDR3 sequences, roughly a fifth observed once, and the top ten hold under 55%. The specimen sequenced was blood. The receptor set was obtained from a woman aged 50 to 60 with Graves' hyperthyroidism.

The table lists this clonotype with many counts. The chain recombines TRBV27 with TRBJ2-1; the match to TRBD2 covers 7 bases. V lost 1 base, J lost 4 bases, and 7 bases stayed unmatched. The V gene's germline CDR1 is MNHEY and CDR2 SMNVEV (reference sequence). The CDR3 totals 16 residues. The CDR3 reads CASSLLLGTMYNEQFF. DNA for the CDR3: TGTGCCAGCAGTTTATTGCTTGGGACTATGTACAATGAGCAGTTCTTC.

Many counts were recorded for this clonotype. This chain links TRBV7-9 with TRBJ1-1, with a possible D match to TRBD1 (5 bases). Trimming removed 3 bases from V and 0 bases from J, with 8 bases in between. Germline V gene sequence: CDR1 SEHNR, CDR2 FQNEAQ (reference sequence). This CDR3 region has 14 residues. The CDR3 DNA reads TGTGCCAGCAGCTTGGGGGAGGTGAACACTGAAGCTTTCTTT. Encoded protein: CASSLGEVNTEAFF. Complete variable domain (other parts from reference TRBV7-9 and TRBJ1-1): DTGVSQNPRHKITKRGQNVTFRCDPISEHNRLYWYRQTLGQGPEFLTYFQNEAQLEKSRLLSDRFSAERPKGSFSTLEIQRTEQGDSAMYLCASSLGEVNTEAFFGQGTRLTVV.

About this clonotype itself: A read error is possible here, since a much larger clone lies one base away. The chain uses TRBV5-4 and TRBJ1-1; TRBD1 agrees at 7 bases. This CDR3 is built from 15 residues. The V and J ends lost 3 bases and 2 bases, in that order; junction bases with no gene match: 7. Germline values: CDR1 SGHNT, CDR2 YYREEE (reference sequence). This CDR3 reads CASSSATGVNTEAFF. The CDR3 region has the DNA TGTGCCAGCAGCTCGGCCACAGGGGTAAACACTGAAGCTTTCTTT.

The sample holds a few counts of this clonotype. The CDR3 protein is CAINSGVGYTF. CDR3 bases: TGTGCCATCAACTCAGGGGTTGGCTACACCTTC. This chain connects TRBV19 to TRBJ1-2; weak D call: TRBD1 (6 bases). Germline values: CDR1 LNHDA, CDR2 SQIVND (reference sequence). The V gene lost 10 bases and the J gene lost 7 bases, with 13 bases spanning the gap. The CDR3 contains 11 residues.

A few counts support this clonotype. The chain recombines TRBV29-1 with TRBJ1-4, with a weak D call TRBD1 (5 bases). The CDR3 extends over 13 amino acids. V lost 6 bases and J 8 bases, leaving 16 bases between the germline ends. The germline CDR1 and CDR2 sequences are SQVTM and ANQGSEA. DNA of the CDR3: TGCAGCGTGCACTTGGGACTCCGGGAAAAACTGTTTTTT. This codes for CSVHLGLREKLFF. Full variable domain (outside the CDR3, taken from reference TRBV29-1 and TRBJ1-4): SAVISQKPSRDICQRGTSLTIQCQVDSQVTMMFWYRQQPGQSLTLIATANQGSEATYESGFVIDKFPISRPNLTFSTLTVSNMSPEDSSIYLCSVHLGLREKLFFGSGTQLSVL.

This clonotype appeared once. J is TRBJ1-1 and V is TRBV2; no clear D gene. This CDR3 is built from 14 residues. Germline CDR1 and CDR2: SNHLY and FYNNEI. V lost 5 bases and J lost 4, with 14 bases in between. CDR3 sequence: CASSYSTWITEAFF. CDR3 in DNA: TGTGCCAGCAGTTACTCGACTTGGATCACTGAAGCTTTCTTT. Together with reference TRBV2 and TRBJ1-1, the CDR3 gives the full variable domain: EPEVTQTPSHQVTQMGQEVILRCVPISNHLYFYWYRQILGQKVEFLVSFYNNEISEKSEIFDDQFSVERPDGSNFTLKIRSTKLEDSAMYFCASSYSTWITEAFFGQGTRLTVV.

This clonotype was seen ten or more times. The genes are TRBV7-9 and TRBJ1-2; D unresolved. Trimming removed 5 bases at V and 4 bases at J, with 11 bases between. The germline V gene has CDR1 SEHNR and CDR2 FQNEAQ (reference sequence). The CDR3 runs 13 residues. CDR3: CASSGSGGYGYTF. The CDR3 nucleotides read TGTGCCAGCAGCGGGTCTGGCGGCTATGGCTACACCTTC.

This clonotype was detected a few times. The chain recombines TRBV12-3 or TRBV12-4 with TRBJ1-5; the match to TRBD1 covers 7 bases. Germline trimming cut 7 bases from V and 5 bases from J; bases unmatched to any gene: 8. The CDR3 has 14 amino acids. CDR3 sequence reads: CASTRTGDYQPQHF. The CDR3 bases are TGTGCCAGCACCCGTACAGGGGATTATCAGCCCCAGCATTTT.

This clonotype has more than one count but fewer than ten. The chain couples TRBV29-1 to TRBJ2-7, with TRBD1 matching over 7 bases. Germline CDR1 is SQVTM and CDR2 is ANQGSEA. The CDR3 is 13 residues long. J gave up 7 bases and V 5 bases, and 11 bases lay outside the gene matches. Here the CDR3 reads CSVLGTELLEQYF. As DNA, the CDR3 is TGCAGCGTTTTAGGGACAGAGCTTTTGGAGCAGTACTTC.

Remarks on this clonotype: A read error may account for a junction end that differs from germline. The chain joins TRBV5-1 to TRBJ1-1; TRBD1 matches 8 bases. The CDR3 sequence is 13 residues long. CDR1 and CDR2 from the germline V gene are SGHRS and YFSETQ. DNA of the CDR3: TGTGCCAGCAGCCGGACAGGGTACTCTGAAGCTTTCTTT. Protein product: CASSRTGYSEAFF. Combining the CDR3 with reference TRBV5-1 and TRBJ1-1 gives the whole variable domain KAGVTQTPRYLIKTRGQQVTLSCSPISGHRSVSWYQQTPGQGLQFLFEYFSETQRNKGNFPGRFSGRQFSNSRSEMNVSTLELGDSALYLCASSRTGYSEAFFGQGTRLTVV.

The rearrangement uses TRBV3-1 and TRBJ1-4, with 11 bases fitting TRBD1. This CDR3 comprises 14 residues. J lost 8 bases, V lost 4 bases, and 3 bases had no gene match. Germline V lookup: CDR1 LGHDT, CDR2 YNNKEL (reference sequence). CDR3 coding DNA: TGTGCCAGCAGCCGAGGGACAGGGGGAGAAAAACTGTTTTTT. The encoded protein is CASSRGTGGEKLFF.

This clonotype has at least ten counts. The J gene is TRBJ1-2, the V gene TRBV4-1; D gene uncertain. Germline V gene data show CDR1 as MGHRA and CDR2 as YSYEKL. This CDR3 is built from 14 residues. V was cut by 2 bases and J by 0 bases, with 7 bases left in between. CDR3 sequence (DNA): TGCGCCAGCAGCCAATTGGGCTCTAACTATGGCTACACCTTC. Its translation is CASSQLGSNYGYTF.

The rearrangement uses TRBV28 and TRBJ1-2; tentative D call: TRBD1 (6 bases). The germline CDR1 and CDR2 sequences are MDHEN and SYDVKM. V was trimmed by 0 bases and J by 2 bases, leaving 13 bases between them. This CDR3 contains 16 residues. The CDR3 coding sequence is TGTGCCAGCAGTTTATGGGGAACGGGACAAAACTATGGCTACACCTTC. Translated: CASSLWGTGQNYGYTF.

This clonotype appeared many times. V is TRBV7-3 and J is TRBJ2-1, with D unclear. V was cut by 0 bases and J by 8 bases, with 8 bases left in between. The germline gives CDR1 SGHTA, CDR2 FQGTGA. There are 13 residues in the CDR3. This CDR3 reads CASSLTIQHEQFF. CDR3 DNA: TGTGCCAGCAGCTTAACCATTCAGCATGAGCAGTTCTTC.

This chain uses TRBV29-1 with TRBJ1-1; D is unclear. This CDR3 comprises 12 residues. V was shortened by 7 bases and J by 1 base, with 10 bases between the two germline ends. Germline CDR1 and CDR2: SQVTM and ANQGSEA. CDR3 loop: CSASRTNTEAFF. The CDR3 DNA reads as TGCAGCGCGTCTAGGACGAACACTGAAGCTTTCTTT.